This section outlines one T cell receptor beta chain sequence together with its context. Its antigen is currently unknown. This entry is derived from a study of cytomegalovirus exposure and HLA in healthy donors. General observations from the study: Some highly shared sequence variants likely arose as a pipeline artifact. TCR beta V segments were, for the most part, productive about 87% or about 30% of the time in an earlier analysis.

Nominal health characterized the donors when sampled, though unrecorded immune exposures were likely. V gave up 2 bases and J gave up 5 bases, with 16 bases separating them. This CDR3 is 15 amino acids long. Germline CDR1 is LNHDA and CDR2 is SQIVND (reference sequence). 13 Jbeta primers and 60 Vbeta primers were used for the PCR. The table came from immunoSEQ multiplex PCR; TCRdb's copy has only in-frame clones and leaves some out. This sample has under 95,000 clones; 75% occur once, and the top ten carry approximately 2%. The chain carries TRBV19 and TRBJ2-7, with D possibly TRBD2 on 7 matching bases. The source material was PBMCs. The sequence derives from a man between 35 and 55 years old in good health and CMV-seronegative. The CDR3 protein is CASSITGGRIDEQYF. The CDR3 nucleotides are TGTGCCAGTAGTATAACGGGGGGCAGGATCGACGAGCAGTACTTC. The variable domain in full, with the rest retrieved from reference TRBV19 and TRBJ2-7, is DGGITQSPKYLFRKEGQNVTLSCEQNLNHDAMYWYRQDPGQGLRLIYYSQIVNDFQKGDIAEGYSVSREKKESFPLTVTSAQKNPTAFYLCASSITGGRIDEQYFGPGTRLTVT.